The 10 T cell receptor beta chains below come from one sample, sequenced in a study of blood T cell repertoires in COVID-19. Using immunoSEQ multiplex PCR, the repertoire was profiled, and TCRdb retains in-frame clones only, with some absent. The sample consists of fewer than 300,000 clones, approximately 91% of them appearing once. The specimen sequenced was peripheral blood. The receptors derive from a woman aged 30 to 39 with COVID-19, enrolled during active disease.

The chain has TRBV9 and TRBJ2-1; D is undetermined. The CDR3 sequence is 15 residues long. V lost 0 bases, J lost 0 bases, and 7 bases lay in between. CDR1 is SGDLS and CDR2 is YYNGEE in the germline V gene. CDR3 protein: CASSVDDSSYNEQFF. CDR3 DNA: TGTGCCAGCAGCGTAGATGATAGCTCCTACAATGAGCAGTTCTTC.

The gene calls are TRBV7-2 and TRBJ2-2; 8 bases map to TRBD2. Unmatched junction bases numbered 3, after V lost 1 base and J lost 5 bases. This CDR3 comprises 15 residues. Per germline, CDR1 SGHTA and CDR2 FQGNSA. CDR3 nucleotides: TGTGCCAGCAGCTTAGAGTCTAGCGGGACCGGGGAGCTGTTTTTT. Translating gives CASSLESSGTGELFF.

V and J are TRBV7-9 and TRBJ2-5; 10 nucleotides match TRBD2. The CDR3 loop spans 18 amino acids. Looked up from germline, CDR1 is SEHNR and CDR2 is FQNEAQ (reference sequence). Trimming took 3 bases from V and 5 from J; bases not matched to a gene: 15. The CDR3 DNA reads TGTGCCAGCAGCTTTTGGGGAAGCGGGAGGGACTCAAGGGAGACCCAGTACTTC. Translated, it gives CASSFWGSGRDSRETQYF. Based on the CDR3 plus reference TRBV7-9 and TRBJ2-5, the full variable domain is DTGVSQNPRHKITKRGQNVTFRCDPISEHNRLYWYRQTLGQGPEFLTYFQNEAQLEKSRLLSDRFSAERPKGSFSTLEIQRTEQGDSAMYLCASSFWGSGRDSRETQYFGPGTRLLVL.

The chain has TRBV2 and TRBJ2-7; TRBD1 might be the D (6 bases). V was cut by 6 bases and J by 5 bases, with 23 bases left in between. The CDR3 covers 16 residues. Germline lookup yields CDR1 SNHLY and CDR2 FYNNEI. The CDR3 coding sequence is TGTGCCAGCAGGCTAATTGGGTACAGGGTAGAGGACGAGCAGTACTTC. This sequence encodes CASRLIGYRVEDEQYF.

This chain joins TRBV6-1 and TRBJ1-2; possibly TRBD1 for D (6 bases). V was trimmed by 0 bases and J by 8 bases, leaving 10 bases between them. The CDR3 spans 13 residues. Germline V gives CDR1 MNHNS, CDR2 SASEGT. The CDR3 region has the DNA TGTGCCAGCAGTGAAGCGGTGGGGACAGGCTACACCTTC. Its protein is CASSEAVGTGYTF.

V usage is TRBV6-5 and J usage is TRBJ2-7, with 10 bases lining up with TRBD2. CDR3 length equals 15 residues. J was trimmed by 0 bases and V by 5 bases; bases with no gene match: 4. Per germline, CDR1 MNHEY and CDR2 SVGAGI. CDR3 loop: CASSRGLAASYEQYF. CDR3 DNA: TGTGCCAGCAGTCGTGGACTAGCGGCCTCCTACGAGCAGTACTTC.

The rearrangement joins TRBV5-4 to TRBJ2-2, with TRBD2 matching over 7 bases. The germline V gene encodes CDR1 SGHNT and CDR2 YYREEE (reference sequence). This CDR3 spans 15 amino acids. Trimming took 5 bases from V and 4 from J; bases not matched to a gene: 8. CDR3 sequence reads: CASRSPGGSTGELFF. CDR3 in DNA: TGTGCCAGCAGGAGTCCGGGAGGTAGCACCGGGGAGCTGTTTTTT.

This clone was seen only once. The chain employs TRBV27 and TRBJ1-4; D possibly corresponds to TRBD1 (5 bases). The CDR3 consists of 14 residues. CDR1 is MNHEY, CDR2 SMNVEV, per germline (reference sequence). V was trimmed by 4 bases and J by 4 bases, leaving 10 bases between them. The CDR3 bases are TGTGCCAGCAGTTATATGGGGCATAATGAAAAACTGTTTTTT. This gives the protein CASSYMGHNEKLFF.

The chain joins TRBV30 to TRBJ2-1; a weak D match, TRBD2 (6 bases). CDR3 length equals 18 residues. CDR1 is GTSNPN and CDR2 is SVGIG in the germline V gene (reference sequence). V lost 4 bases to trimming and J lost 6 bases, with 28 bases between them. CDR3 DNA: TGTGCCTGGAAAGCCCGACGCATCGGGAGAGGCATTTTCAATGAGCAGTTCTTC. Protein product: CAWKARRIGRGIFNEQFF.

CDR3 in DNA: TGTGCCAGCGGGGGACAGGTTAACACTGAAGCTTTCTTT. Its translation: CASGGQVNTEAFF. The chain has TRBV3-1 (or the pseudogene TRBV3-2) and TRBJ1-1, with 8 positions matching TRBD1. This CDR3 contains 13 residues. Looked up from germline, CDR1 is LGHDT and CDR2 is YNNKEL (reference sequence). The junction had 4 bases not matched to a gene; V was cut back by 8 bases and J by 2 bases.